Listed below are T cell receptor beta chains from one sample, sequenced in a study of a mutant IDH1 vaccine in newly diagnosed glioma. Sequenced by immunoSEQ multiplex PCR; TCRdb stores in-frame clones only, minus some. This table holds tens of thousands of clones, approximately 79% found once. No antigen has been identified for these receptors. The specimen was PBMCs, collected from a glioma patient whose treatment included an IDH1 peptide vaccine. The receptors were sampled from a middle-aged man with glioma. Some clones in this sample may be carry-over from other donors' samples. Both conserved end residues are part of each CDR3. A D gene is named only where the DNA matches it firmly. For some rows the clone size is stated as once, few or many, or as a class when expanded; others skip it.

cdr3_length: 17
clone_size: .
d_call: TRBD1
j_call: TRBJ1-2
v_call: TRBV27
cdr3_aa: CASSPGTGGASGYGYTF
cdr3_nt: TGTGCCAGCAGCCCCGGGACAGGGGGCGCCTCTGGCTATGGCTACACCTTC

cdr3_length: 14
clone_size: .
d_call: TRBD2
j_call: TRBJ2-3
v_call: TRBV30
cdr3_aa: CAWGLAGSTDTQYF
cdr3_nt: TGTGCCTGGGGACTAGCGGGGTCCACAGATACGCAGTATTTT

cdr3_length: 13
clone_size: .
d_call: .
j_call: TRBJ1-3
v_call: TRBV14
cdr3_aa: CASSQFSGNTIYF
cdr3_nt: TGTGCCAGCAGCCAGTTTTCAGGAAACACCATATATTTT

cdr3_length: 15
clone_size: .
d_call: TRBD1
j_call: TRBJ1-4
v_call: TRBV6-1
cdr3_aa: CASSSPGTGNEKLFF
cdr3_nt: TGTGCCAGCAGTTCCCCCGGGACAGGGAATGAAAAACTGTTTTTT

cdr3_length: 15
clone_size: .
d_call: .
j_call: TRBJ2-7
v_call: TRBV5-1
cdr3_aa: CASRPTGTATYEQYF
cdr3_nt: TGCGCCAGCAGGCCTACCGGGACGGCTACCTACGAGCAGTACTTC

cdr3_length: 13
clone_size: .
d_call: .
j_call: TRBJ2-7
v_call: TRBV19
cdr3_aa: CASSIGGSYEQYF
cdr3_nt: TGTGCCAGTAGTATAGGAGGGTCCTACGAGCAGTACTTC

cdr3_length: 17
clone_size: few
d_call: TRBD1
j_call: TRBJ2-5
v_call: TRBV7-9
cdr3_aa: CASSLPPGQAAQETQYF
cdr3_nt: TGTGCCAGCAGCTTACCGCCGGGACAGGCGGCCCAAGAGACCCAGTACTTC

cdr3_length: 13
clone_size: .
d_call: TRBD1
j_call: TRBJ1-1
v_call: TRBV18
cdr3_aa: CASSLDRGAEAFF
cdr3_nt: TGTGCCAGCTCCCTTGACAGGGGGGCTGAAGCTTTCTTT

cdr3_length: 15
clone_size: .
d_call: TRBD2
j_call: TRBJ2-5
v_call: TRBV7-9
cdr3_aa: CASSFIAGGLETQYF
cdr3_nt: TGTGCCAGCAGCTTTATAGCGGGGGGGTTGGAGACCCAGTACTTC

cdr3_length: 14
clone_size: .
d_call: .
j_call: TRBJ2-2
v_call: TRBV4-2
cdr3_aa: CASSLSGITGELFF
cdr3_nt: TGTGCCAGCAGCCTCTCTGGGATCACCGGGGAGCTGTTTTTT

cdr3_length: 15
clone_size: .
d_call: .
j_call: TRBJ2-7
v_call: TRBV7-9
cdr3_aa: CASSFGAGAGYEQYF
cdr3_nt: TGTGCCAGCAGCTTTGGCGCAGGGGCTGGCTACGAGCAGTACTTC

cdr3_length: 15
clone_size: .
d_call: .
j_call: TRBJ2-2
v_call: TRBV7-3
cdr3_aa: CASSLRTANTGELFF
cdr3_nt: TGTGCCAGCAGCTTAAGGACAGCGAACACCGGGGAGCTGTTTTTT

cdr3_length: 17
clone_size: .
d_call: .
j_call: TRBJ1-4
v_call: TRBV4-3
cdr3_aa: CASSQAPQVQRWEKLFF
cdr3_nt: TGCGCCAGCAGCCAAGCCCCCCAAGTCCAACGGTGGGAAAAACTGTTTTTT

cdr3_length: 15
clone_size: .
d_call: .
j_call: TRBJ2-6
v_call: TRBV28
cdr3_aa: CASSLFPQGANVLTF
cdr3_nt: TGTGCCAGCAGTTTATTTCCCCAAGGGGCCAACGTCCTGACTTTC

cdr3_length: 14
clone_size: .
d_call: .
j_call: TRBJ2-7
v_call: TRBV15
cdr3_aa: CATSTRTESYEQYF
cdr3_nt: TGTGCCACCAGCACACGGACAGAGTCCTACGAGCAGTACTTC

cdr3_length: 13
clone_size: .
d_call: .
j_call: TRBJ2-7
v_call: TRBV6-5
cdr3_aa: CASSYRRGYEQYF
cdr3_nt: TGTGCCAGCAGTTATCGTAGGGGCTACGAGCAGTACTTC

cdr3_length: 18
clone_size: .
d_call: TRBD1
j_call: TRBJ1-5
v_call: TRBV7-6
cdr3_aa: CASSSRPGGQGSNQPQHF
cdr3_nt: TGTGCCAGCAGCTCCCGACCCGGCGGACAGGGTAGCAATCAGCCCCAGCATTTT